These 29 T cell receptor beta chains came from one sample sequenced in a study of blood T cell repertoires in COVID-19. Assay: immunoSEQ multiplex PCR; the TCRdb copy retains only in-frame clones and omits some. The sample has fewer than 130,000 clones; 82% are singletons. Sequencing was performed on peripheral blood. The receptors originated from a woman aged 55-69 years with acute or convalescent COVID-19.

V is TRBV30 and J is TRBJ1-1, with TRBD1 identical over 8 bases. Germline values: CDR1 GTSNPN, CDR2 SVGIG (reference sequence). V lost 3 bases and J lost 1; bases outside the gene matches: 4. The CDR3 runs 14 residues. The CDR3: CAWRTGQGNTEAFF. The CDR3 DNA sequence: TGTGCCTGGAGGACCGGACAGGGGAACACTGAAGCTTTCTTT.

CDR3 in DNA: TGTGCCGGCACCGGGACAGGTCCCCTCGTGGCGACCCAGTACTTC. It translates to CAGTGTGPLVATQYF. The rearrangement uses TRBV7-9 and TRBJ2-5; TRBD1 matches at 8 bases. There are 15 residues in the CDR3. The junction had 18 bases not matched to a gene; V was cut back by 11 bases and J by 7 bases. Germline values: CDR1 SEHNR, CDR2 FQNEAQ (reference sequence). The whole variable domain, remainder taken from reference TRBV7-9 and TRBJ2-5, is DTGVSQNPRHKITKRGQNVTFRCDPISEHNRLYWYRQTLGQGPEFLTYFQNEAQLEKSRLLSDRFSAERPKGSFSTLEIQRTEQGDSAMYLCAGTGTGPLVATQYFGPGTRLLVL.

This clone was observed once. CDR3 region: CASSFSGADTQYF. The CDR3 DNA reads TGTGCCAGCAGCTTCTCAGGGGCAGATACGCAGTATTTT. The rearrangement uses TRBV7-9 and TRBJ2-3; weak D call: TRBD1 (6 bases). The germline gives CDR1 SEHNR, CDR2 FQNEAQ (reference sequence). There are 13 residues in the CDR3. Trimming cost V 3 bases and J 4 bases, with 8 bases left between them.

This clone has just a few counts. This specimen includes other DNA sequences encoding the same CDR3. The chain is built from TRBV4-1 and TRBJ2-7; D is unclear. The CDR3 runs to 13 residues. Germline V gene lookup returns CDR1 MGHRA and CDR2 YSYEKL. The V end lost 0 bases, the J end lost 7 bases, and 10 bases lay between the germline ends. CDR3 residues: CASSQDRGLEQYF. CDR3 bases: TGCGCCAGCAGCCAAGATCGAGGTCTTGAGCAGTACTTC.

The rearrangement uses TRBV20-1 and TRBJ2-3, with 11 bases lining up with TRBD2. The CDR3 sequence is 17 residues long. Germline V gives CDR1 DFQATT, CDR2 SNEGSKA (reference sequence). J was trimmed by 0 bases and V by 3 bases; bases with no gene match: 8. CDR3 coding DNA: TGCAGTGCTAGTATGGCTAGCGGGGGGTCTAGCACAGATACGCAGTATTTT. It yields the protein CSASMASGGSSTDTQYF.

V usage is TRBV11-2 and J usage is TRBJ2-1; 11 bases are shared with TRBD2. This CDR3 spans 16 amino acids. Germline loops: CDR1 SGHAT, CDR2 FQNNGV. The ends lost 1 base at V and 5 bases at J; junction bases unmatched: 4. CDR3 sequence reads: CASSLGTSGLNNEQFF. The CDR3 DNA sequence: TGTGCCAGCAGCTTAGGGACTAGCGGGCTAAACAATGAGCAGTTCTTC.

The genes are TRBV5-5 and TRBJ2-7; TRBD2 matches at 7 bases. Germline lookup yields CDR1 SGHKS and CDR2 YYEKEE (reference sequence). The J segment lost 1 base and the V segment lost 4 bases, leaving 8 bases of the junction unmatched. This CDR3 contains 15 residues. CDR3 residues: CASSPRDYQSYEQYF. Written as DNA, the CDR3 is TGTGCCAGCAGCCCCCGGGACTACCAGTCCTACGAGCAGTACTTC.

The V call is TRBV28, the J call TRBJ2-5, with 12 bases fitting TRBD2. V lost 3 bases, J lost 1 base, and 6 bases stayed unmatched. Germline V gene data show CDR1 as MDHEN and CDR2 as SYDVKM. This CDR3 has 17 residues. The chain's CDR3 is CASSFILAGGLQETQYF. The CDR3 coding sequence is TGTGCCAGCAGTTTTATACTAGCGGGGGGCCTCCAAGAGACCCAGTACTTC. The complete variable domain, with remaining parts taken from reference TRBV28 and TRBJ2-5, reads DVKVTQSSRYLVKRTGEKVFLECVQDMDHENMFWYRQDPGLGLRLIYFSYDVKMKEKGDIPEGYSVSREKKERFSLILESASTNQTSMYLCASSFILAGGLQETQYFGPGTRLLVL.

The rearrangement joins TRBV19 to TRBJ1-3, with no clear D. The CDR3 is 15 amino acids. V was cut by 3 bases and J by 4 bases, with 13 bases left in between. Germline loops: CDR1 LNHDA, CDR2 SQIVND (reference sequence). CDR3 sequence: CASSISDLSGNTIYF. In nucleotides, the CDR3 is TGTGCCAGTAGTATTTCAGATCTCTCCGGAAACACCATATATTTT.

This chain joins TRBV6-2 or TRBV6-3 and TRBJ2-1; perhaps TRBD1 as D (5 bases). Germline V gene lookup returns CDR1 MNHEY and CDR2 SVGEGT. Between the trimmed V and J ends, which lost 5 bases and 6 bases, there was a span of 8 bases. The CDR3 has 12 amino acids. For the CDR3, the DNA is TGTGCCAGCAGTCAGCAGGGCAATGAGCAGTTCTTC. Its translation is CASSQQGNEQFF.

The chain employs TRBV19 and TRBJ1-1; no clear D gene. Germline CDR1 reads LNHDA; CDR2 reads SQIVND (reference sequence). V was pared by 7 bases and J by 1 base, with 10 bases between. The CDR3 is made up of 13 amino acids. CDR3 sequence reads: CASTNQWNTEAFF. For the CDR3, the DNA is TGTGCCAGTACCAATCAGTGGAACACTGAAGCTTTCTTT.

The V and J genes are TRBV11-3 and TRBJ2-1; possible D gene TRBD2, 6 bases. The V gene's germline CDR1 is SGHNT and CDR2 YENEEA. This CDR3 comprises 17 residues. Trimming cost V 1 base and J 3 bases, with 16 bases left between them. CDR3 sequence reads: CASSLGGDFSNYNEQFF. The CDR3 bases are TGTGCCAGCAGCTTAGGGGGGGACTTTAGCAACTACAATGAGCAGTTCTTC.

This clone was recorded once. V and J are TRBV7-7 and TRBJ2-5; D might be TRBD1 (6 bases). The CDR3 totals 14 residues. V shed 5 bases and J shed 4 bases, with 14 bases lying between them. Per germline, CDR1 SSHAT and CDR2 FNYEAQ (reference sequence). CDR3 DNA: TGTGCCAGCAGCCCGGGACATGTTCGAGAGACCCAGTACTTC. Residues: CASSPGHVRETQYF.

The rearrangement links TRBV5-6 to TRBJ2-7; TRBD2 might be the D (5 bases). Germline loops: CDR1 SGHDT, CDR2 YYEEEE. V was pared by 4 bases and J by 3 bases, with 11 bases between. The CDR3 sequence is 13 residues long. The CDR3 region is CASSEGGVYEQYF. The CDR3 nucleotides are TGTGCCAGCAGCGAGGGTGGGGTCTACGAGCAGTACTTC.

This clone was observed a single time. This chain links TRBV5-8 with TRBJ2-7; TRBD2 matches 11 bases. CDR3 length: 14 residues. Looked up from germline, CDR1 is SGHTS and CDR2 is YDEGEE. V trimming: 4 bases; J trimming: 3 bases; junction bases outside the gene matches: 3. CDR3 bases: TGTGCCAGCAGCCTAGCGGGGGGAGACTACGAGCAGTACTTC. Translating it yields CASSLAGGDYEQYF.

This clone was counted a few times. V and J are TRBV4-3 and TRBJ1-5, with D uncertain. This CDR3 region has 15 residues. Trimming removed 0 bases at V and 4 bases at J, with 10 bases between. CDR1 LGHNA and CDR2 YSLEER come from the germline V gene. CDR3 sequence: CASSQDLAGNQPQHF. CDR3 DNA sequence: TGCGCCAGCAGCCAAGATCTGGCGGGGAATCAGCCCCAGCATTTT.

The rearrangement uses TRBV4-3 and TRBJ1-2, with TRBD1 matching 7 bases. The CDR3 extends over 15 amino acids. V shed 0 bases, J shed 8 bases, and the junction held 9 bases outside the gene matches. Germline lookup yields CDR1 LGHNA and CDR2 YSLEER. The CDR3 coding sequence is TGCGCCAGCAGCCAAGATTTTACACAGGGGTGGGGCTACACCTTC. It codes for CASSQDFTQGWGYTF.

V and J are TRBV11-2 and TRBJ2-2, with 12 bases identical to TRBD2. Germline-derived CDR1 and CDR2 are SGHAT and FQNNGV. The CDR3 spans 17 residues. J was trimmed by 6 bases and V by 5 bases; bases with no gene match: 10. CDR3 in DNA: TGTGCCAGCAGCCCGACGGGAGGACTAGCGGGATCCGGGGAGCTGTTTTTT. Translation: CASSPTGGLAGSGELFF.

CDR3 bases: TGTGCCAGCAGAGCACAGGGGGCGGGGGTCGCTTTCTTT. The encoded protein is CASRAQGAGVAFF. The J gene is TRBJ1-1, the V gene TRBV12-3 or TRBV12-4; 9 nucleotides line up with TRBD1. V was pared by 6 bases and J by 11 bases, with 10 bases of the junction left unmatched. The CDR3 covers 13 residues.

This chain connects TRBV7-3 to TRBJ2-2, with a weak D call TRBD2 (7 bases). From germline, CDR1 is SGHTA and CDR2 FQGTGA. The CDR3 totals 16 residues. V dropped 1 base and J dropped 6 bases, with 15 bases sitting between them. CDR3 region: CASSLIAGAGAGELFF. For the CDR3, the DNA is TGTGCCAGCAGCTTAATTGCGGGGGCTGGCGCCGGGGAGCTGTTTTTT.

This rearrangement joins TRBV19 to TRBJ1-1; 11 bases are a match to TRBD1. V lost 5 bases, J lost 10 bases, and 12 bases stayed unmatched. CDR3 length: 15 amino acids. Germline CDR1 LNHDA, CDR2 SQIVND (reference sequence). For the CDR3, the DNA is TGTGCCAGTAGTGGTTCGGGACAGGGGGTTTTGCGAGCTTTCTTT. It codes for CASSGSGQGVLRAFF.

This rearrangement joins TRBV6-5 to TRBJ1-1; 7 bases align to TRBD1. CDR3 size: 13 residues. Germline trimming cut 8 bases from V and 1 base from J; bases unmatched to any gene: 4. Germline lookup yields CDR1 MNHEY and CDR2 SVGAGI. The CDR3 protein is CASANRGNTEAFF. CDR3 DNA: TGTGCCAGCGCAAACAGGGGGAACACTGAAGCTTTCTTT.

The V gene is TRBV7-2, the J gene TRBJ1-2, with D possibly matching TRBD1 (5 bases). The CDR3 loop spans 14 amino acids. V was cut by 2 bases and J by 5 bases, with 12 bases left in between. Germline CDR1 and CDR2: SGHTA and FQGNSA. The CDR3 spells CASSLFGGEYGYTF. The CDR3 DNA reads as TGTGCCAGCAGCTTATTCGGGGGAGAATATGGCTACACCTTC.

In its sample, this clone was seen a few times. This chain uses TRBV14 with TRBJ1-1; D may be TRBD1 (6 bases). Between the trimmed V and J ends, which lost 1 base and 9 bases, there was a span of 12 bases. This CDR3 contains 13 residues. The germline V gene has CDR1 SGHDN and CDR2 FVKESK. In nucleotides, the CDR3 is TGTGCCAGCAGCCAAGTGCCCGGGACACAAGCTTTCTTT. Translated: CASSQVPGTQAFF.

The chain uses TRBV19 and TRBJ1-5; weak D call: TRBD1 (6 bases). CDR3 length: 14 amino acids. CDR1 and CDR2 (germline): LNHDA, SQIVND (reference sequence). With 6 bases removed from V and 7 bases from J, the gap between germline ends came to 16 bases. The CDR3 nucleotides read TGTGCCAGTAGACTACAGGGAGTTGGGCAGCCCCAGCATTTT. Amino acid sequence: CASRLQGVGQPQHF.

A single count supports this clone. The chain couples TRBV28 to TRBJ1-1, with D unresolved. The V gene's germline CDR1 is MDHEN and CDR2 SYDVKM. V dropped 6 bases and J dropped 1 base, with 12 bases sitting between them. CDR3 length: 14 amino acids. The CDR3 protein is CASRPWRRNTEAFF. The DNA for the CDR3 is TGTGCCAGCAGGCCTTGGCGGAGGAACACTGAAGCTTTCTTT.

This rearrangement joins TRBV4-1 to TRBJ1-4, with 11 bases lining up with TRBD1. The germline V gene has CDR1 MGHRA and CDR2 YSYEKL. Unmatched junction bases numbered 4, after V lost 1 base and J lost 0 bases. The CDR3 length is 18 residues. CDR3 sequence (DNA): TGCGCCAGCAGCCAAGGGACAGGGGGCGCGACAACTAATGAAAAACTGTTTTTT. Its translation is CASSQGTGGATTNEKLFF.

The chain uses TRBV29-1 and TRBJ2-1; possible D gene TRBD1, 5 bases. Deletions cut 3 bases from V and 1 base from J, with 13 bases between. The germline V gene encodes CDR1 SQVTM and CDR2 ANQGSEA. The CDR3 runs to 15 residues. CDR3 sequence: CSVDEGEKSYNEQFF. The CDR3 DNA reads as TGCAGCGTTGATGAAGGGGAAAAATCCTACAATGAGCAGTTCTTC.

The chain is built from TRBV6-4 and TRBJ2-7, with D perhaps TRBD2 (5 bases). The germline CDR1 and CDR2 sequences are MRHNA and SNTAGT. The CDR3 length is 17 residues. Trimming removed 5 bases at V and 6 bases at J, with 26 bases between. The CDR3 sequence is CASSPSPYSIPRVEQYF. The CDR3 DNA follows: TGTGCCAGCAGTCCGAGCCCTTATTCGATCCCGCGGGTCGAGCAGTACTTC.